The TCR beta chain described here comes from a study of T-cell memory formation after mild COVID-19. The CDR3 is 13 amino acids. Between the trimmed V and J ends, which lost 7 bases and 0 bases, there was a span of 7 bases. TCRdb reprocessed the 5' RACE reads via MiXCR and lists one record per CDR3 protein. The profile covers more than 400,000 distinct CDR3 sequences, with over 15% appearing a single time and 9% to 15% taken by the ten largest. What was sequenced was PBMCs or a T cell subset sorted from them (not recorded which). V gene TRBV12-3 or TRBV12-4 combines with J gene TRBJ2-1; D is undetermined. This receptor was identified in an adult woman who had mild COVID-19 (a few samples of this study predate the infection). Cell type and time point are not known. CDR3 amino acids: CASTPPSYNEQFF. DNA of the CDR3: TGTGCCAGCACTCCCCCCTCCTACAATGAGCAGTTCTTC.